A selection of T cell receptor beta chains follows, all from one sample in a study of regulatory T cells in long-lasting Graves disease. TCRdb reprocessed the multiplex PCR reads via MiXCR and lists one record per CDR3 protein. Of about 560,000 distinct CDR3 sequences listed, around 15% are singletons. These data also featured in a second study, about T cells in Graves' hyperthyroidism and ophthalmopathy.

This specimen was peripheral blood mononuclear cells (PBMCs), taken at new diagnosis, from a patient treated with antithyroid drugs. The receptors shown here come from a man between 18 and 35 years old with Graves disease. Each CDR3 is given with its conserved first and last residue. A D gene is named only where the DNA matches it firmly. Expanded clones are given a class, and other clones once, few, many or no size at all.

cdr3_nt cdr3_aa cdr3_length j_call d_call v_call clone_size
TGCAGCGTTGCAAATCCGGGACAGGGAGGGGAAAAACTGTTTTTT CSVANPGQGGEKLFF 15 TRBJ1-4 TRBD1 TRBV29-1 few
TGTGCCAGTAGTTTGGGCGGGGCTCACACTGAAGCTTTCTTT CASSLGGAHTEAFF 14 TRBJ1-1 . TRBV19 .
TGTGCCTGCGGACAGGTTATGAACACTGAAGCTTTCTTT CACGQVMNTEAFF 13 TRBJ1-1 TRBD1 TRBV30 .
TGTGCCAGCAGTGACGGGACAGGGGGGTACAATGAGCAGTTCTTC CASSDGTGGYNEQFF 15 TRBJ2-1 TRBD1 TRBV25-1 many
TGTGCCAGCAGTGTTGGACTAGCGGGAGTCGGGGAGACCCAGTACTTC CASSVGLAGVGETQYF 16 TRBJ2-5 TRBD2 TRBV12-3/TRBV12-4 many
TGTGCCTGGAGTATAAATGGAGGTGGTGAGCAGTACTTC CAWSINGGGEQYF 13 TRBJ2-7 . TRBV30 many
TGTGCCAGCAGTGATTGGGTAGCGGGAGGGCCGGGGGAGACCCAGTACTTC CASSDWVAGGPGETQYF 17 TRBJ2-5 TRBD2 TRBV6-1 many
TGTGCCAGCAGTCCCAGGCCGACTGGGGCCAACGTCCTGACTTTC CASSPRPTGANVLTF 15 TRBJ2-6 . TRBV27 few
TGTGCCAGCAGTTTAAGACTGTTGAACACTGAAGCTTTCTTT CASSLRLLNTEAFF 14 TRBJ1-1 . TRBV12-3/TRBV12-4 many
TGTGCCTGGAGTGGCACAGGGGGAGCTTTCTTT CAWSGTGGAFF 11 TRBJ1-1 TRBD1 TRBV30 few
TGTGCCAGCAGCTTAGTTAGCGGCTCCTACAATGAGCAGTTCTTC CASSLVSGSYNEQFF 15 TRBJ2-1 . TRBV11-2 many
TGTGCCAGCAGCTGGCCAGGGCAGGGGGGTGAGCAGTTCTTC CASSWPGQGGEQFF 14 TRBJ2-1 . TRBV28 many
TGTGCCAGCAGTTACTCGACCGGGACCCCGTACAATGAGCAGTTCTTC CASSYSTGTPYNEQFF 16 TRBJ2-1 . TRBV6-5 .
TGCGCCAGCAGCTTGGCCTCGGGCAGAACCTACGAGCAGTACTTC CASSLASGRTYEQYF 15 TRBJ2-7 . TRBV5-1 few
TGTGCCAGCAGTACCCCGGCGGGGCGTCAGCCCCAGCATTTT CASSTPAGRQPQHF 14 TRBJ1-5 . TRBV6-1 many
TGTGCCAGCAGTTTACGTCCGGGGGTGATCTACGAGCAGTACTTC CASSLRPGVIYEQYF 15 TRBJ2-7 . TRBV12-3/TRBV12-4 many
TGCAGTGCTAGCAGGCAGGACCACACCGGGGAGCTGTTTTTT CSASRQDHTGELFF 14 TRBJ2-2 . TRBV20-1 .
TGCAGTGCTAGTAGGGGGGGCGATAGAGGAAACACCATATATTTT CSASRGGDRGNTIYF 15 TRBJ1-3 . TRBV20-1 few
TGCGCCAGCAGCCAGGATCCTAGCGGAGTATCCTACGAGCAGTACTTC CASSQDPSGVSYEQYF 16 TRBJ2-7 TRBD2 TRBV4-1 .
TGTGCCAGCAGTTTATCGGTGGTGGCATACAATGAGCAGTTCTTC CASSLSVVAYNEQFF 15 TRBJ2-1 . TRBV28 many
TGTGCCAGCAGTGGACAGGGGGGAGAGTATGGCTACACCTTC CASSGQGGEYGYTF 14 TRBJ1-2 TRBD1 TRBV2 .
TGTGCCAGCAGCTACGACAGGGGTGCAGATACGCAGTATTTT CASSYDRGADTQYF 14 TRBJ2-3 TRBD1 TRBV5-6 .
TGTGCCAGCAGCCCCCGGGACAGGGACGCCGGGGAGCTGTTTTTT CASSPRDRDAGELFF 15 TRBJ2-2 TRBD1 TRBV11-2 few
TGTGCCAGCACCCCGGACCAGAGCTCCTACAATGAGCAGTTCTTC CASTPDQSSYNEQFF 15 TRBJ2-1 . TRBV12-3/TRBV12-4 many
TGCAGTGCTAGATCGGAGGGGCTCCGCGGCTACACCTTC CSARSEGLRGYTF 13 TRBJ1-2 . TRBV20-1 many
TGTGCCAGCAGCTTAGTTGGGGTGAGGAGCGCTGAAGCTTTCTTT CASSLVGVRSAEAFF 15 TRBJ1-1 . TRBV7-9 many
TGTGCCAGCAGATTCCGCATGGGAGATACGCAGTATTTT CASRFRMGDTQYF 13 TRBJ2-3 . TRBV13 many
TGTGCCAGCGGGAGAAGGAATGAGCAGTTCTTC CASGRRNEQFF 11 TRBJ2-1 . TRBV19 .
TGTGCCAGCAGCCACATACTAGCGGGAGAAGACAATGAGCAGTTCTTC CASSHILAGEDNEQFF 16 TRBJ2-1 TRBD2 TRBV4-2 few
TGCGCCAGCAGCTTGGGCGGTGGGGAAACTGAAGCTTTCTTT CASSLGGGETEAFF 14 TRBJ1-1 . TRBV5-1 few
TGTGCCAGTAGCCAACGGGAGACATACAACTATGGCTACACCTTC CASSQRETYNYGYTF 15 TRBJ1-2 . TRBV19 few
TGCAGCGTTGTGGCACCGTCCTACTACTACGAGCAGTACTTC CSVVAPSYYYEQYF 14 TRBJ2-7 . TRBV29-1 many
TGTGCCAGCAGCTTTACCCAGGGCCCCCAAGAGACCCAGTACTTC CASSFTQGPQETQYF 15 TRBJ2-5 . TRBV11-1 many
TGTGCCAGCAGTAAAATTTCCGGGACAGGGGCGTACGAGCAGTACTTC CASSKISGTGAYEQYF 16 TRBJ2-7 TRBD1 TRBV28 many
TGTGCCAGCAGCGTAGGACAGGAGGGAAATTCACCCCTCCACTTT CASSVGQEGNSPLHF 15 TRBJ1-6 . TRBV9 .
TGTGCCAGCACGGACTACACTAGCACAGATACGCAGTATTTT CASTDYTSTDTQYF 14 TRBJ2-3 . TRBV7-9 many
TGCAGCGCCCGGACGGGGTACAATGAGCAGTTCTTC CSARTGYNEQFF 12 TRBJ2-1 . TRBV29-1 many
TGTGCCAGCAGTTACGTCTTGAGCGGGAGGGGGAACAATGAGCAGTTCTTC CASSYVLSGRGNNEQFF 17 TRBJ2-1 TRBD2 TRBV6-9 .
TGCAGCGTTGAAGATCCTAGGACATCGGGAGACGAGCAGTACTTC CSVEDPRTSGDEQYF 15 TRBJ2-7 . TRBV29-1 .
TGTGCCAGCAGTGAACTAGCCGATTTCCCGCAAGAGACCCAGTACTTC CASSELADFPQETQYF 16 TRBJ2-5 . TRBV6-1 .
TGTGCCAGCAGCGTAGGAACTAGCTCCCTCGAGCAGTACTTC CASSVGTSSLEQYF 14 TRBJ2-7 . TRBV9 many
TGCGCCAGCAGCTGGGAAGGACATCATCAAGAGACCCAGTACTTC CASSWEGHHQETQYF 15 TRBJ2-5 . TRBV5-1 many
TGTGCCAGCAGCTCTCGACTAGCGGGCAAGGGGAACACCGGGGAGCTGTTTTTT CASSSRLAGKGNTGELFF 18 TRBJ2-2 TRBD2 TRBV7-6 many
TGTGCCAGCAGCCAAGGGGGTGGCTACGAGCAGTACTTC CASSQGGGYEQYF 13 TRBJ2-7 . TRBV3-1 many
TGTGCCAGCAGGACTGGGACAGGGGGTGGCTACGAGCAGTACTTC CASRTGTGGGYEQYF 15 TRBJ2-7 TRBD1 TRBV2 many
TGCAGCGATGAACAGAACACTGAAGCTTTCTTT CSDEQNTEAFF 11 TRBJ1-1 . TRBV29-1 few
TGCGCCAGCAGCCAAGATATACAGGGAGGTAGTCAGCCCCAGCATTTT CASSQDIQGGSQPQHF 16 TRBJ1-5 . TRBV4-1 few
TGTGCCAGCATCAAAGGGGGAGCCGAGGAAAAACTGTTTTTT CASIKGGAEEKLFF 14 TRBJ1-4 . TRBV6-1 few